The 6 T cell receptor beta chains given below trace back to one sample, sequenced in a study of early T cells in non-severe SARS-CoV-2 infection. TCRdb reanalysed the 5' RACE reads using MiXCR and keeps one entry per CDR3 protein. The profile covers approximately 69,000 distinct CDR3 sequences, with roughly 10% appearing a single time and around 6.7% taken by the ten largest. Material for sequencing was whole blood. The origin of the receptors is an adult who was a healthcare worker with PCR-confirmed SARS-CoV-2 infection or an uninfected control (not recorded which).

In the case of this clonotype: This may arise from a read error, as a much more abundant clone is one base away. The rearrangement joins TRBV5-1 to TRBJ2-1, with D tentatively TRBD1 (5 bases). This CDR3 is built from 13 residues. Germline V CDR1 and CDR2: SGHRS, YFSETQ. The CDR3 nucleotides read TGCACCAGCAGCTTGGGGCAGAACAATGAGCAGTTCTTC. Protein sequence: CTSSLGQNNEQFF. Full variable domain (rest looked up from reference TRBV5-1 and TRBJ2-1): KAGVTQTPRYLIKTRGQQVTLSCSPISGHRSVSWYQQTPGQGLQFLFEYFSETQRNKGNFPGRFSGRQFSNSRSEMNVSTLELGDSALYLCTSSLGQNNEQFFGPGTRLTVL.

The CDR3 reads CASSPLGLPVADTQYF. DNA of the CDR3: TGTGCCAGCAGCCCCCTAGGGCTTCCTGTGGCAGATACGCAGTATTTT. The chain links TRBV9 to TRBJ2-3; no clear D. V lost 4 bases to trimming and J lost 4 bases, with 19 bases between them. This CDR3 comprises 16 residues. Germline CDR1 and CDR2: SGDLS and YYNGEE.

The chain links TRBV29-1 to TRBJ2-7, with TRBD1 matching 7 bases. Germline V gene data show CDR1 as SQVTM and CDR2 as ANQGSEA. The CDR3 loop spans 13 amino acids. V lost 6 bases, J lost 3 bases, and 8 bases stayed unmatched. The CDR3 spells CSVLYRGGYEQYF. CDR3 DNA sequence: TGCAGCGTACTCTACAGGGGCGGCTACGAGCAGTACTTC.

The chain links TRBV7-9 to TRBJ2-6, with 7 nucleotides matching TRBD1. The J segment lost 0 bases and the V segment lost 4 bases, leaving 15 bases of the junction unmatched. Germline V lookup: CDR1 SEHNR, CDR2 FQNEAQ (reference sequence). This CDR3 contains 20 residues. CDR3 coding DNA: TGTGCCAGCAGCTGGGTACGACAGGGACCCTCCTCCTCTGGGGCCAACGTCCTGACTTTC. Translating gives CASSWVRQGPSSSGANVLTF. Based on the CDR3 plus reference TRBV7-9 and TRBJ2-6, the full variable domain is DTGVSQNPRHKITKRGQNVTFRCDPISEHNRLYWYRQTLGQGPEFLTYFQNEAQLEKSRLLSDRFSAERPKGSFSTLEIQRTEQGDSAMYLCASSWVRQGPSSSGANVLTFGAGSRLTVL.

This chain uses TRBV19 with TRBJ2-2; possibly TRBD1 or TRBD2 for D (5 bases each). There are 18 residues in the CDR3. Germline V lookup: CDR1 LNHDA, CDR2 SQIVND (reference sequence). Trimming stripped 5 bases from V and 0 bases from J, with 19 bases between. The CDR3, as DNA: TGTGCCAGTAGTGTCCAGGGACGGATCCTAGCGAACACCGGGGAGCTGTTTTTT. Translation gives CASSVQGRILANTGELFF.

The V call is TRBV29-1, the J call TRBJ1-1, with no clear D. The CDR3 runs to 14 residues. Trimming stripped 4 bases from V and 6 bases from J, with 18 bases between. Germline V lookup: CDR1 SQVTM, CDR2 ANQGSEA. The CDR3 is CSVGEPSNFAEAFF. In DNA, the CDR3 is TGCAGCGTTGGAGAACCTTCCAATTTCGCTGAAGCTTTCTTT.